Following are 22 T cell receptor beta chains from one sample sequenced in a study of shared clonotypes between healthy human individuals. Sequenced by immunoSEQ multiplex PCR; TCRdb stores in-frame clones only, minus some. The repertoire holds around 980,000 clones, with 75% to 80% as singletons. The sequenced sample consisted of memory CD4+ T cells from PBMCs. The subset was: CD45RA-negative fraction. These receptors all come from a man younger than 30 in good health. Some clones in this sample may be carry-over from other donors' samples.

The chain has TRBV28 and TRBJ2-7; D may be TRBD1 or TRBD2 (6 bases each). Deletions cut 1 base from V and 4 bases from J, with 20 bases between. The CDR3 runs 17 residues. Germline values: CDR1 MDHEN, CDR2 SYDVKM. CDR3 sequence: CASSLSGPGGLLYEQYF. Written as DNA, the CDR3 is TGTGCCAGCAGTTTATCTGGACCCGGGGGCCTTTTATACGAGCAGTACTTC.

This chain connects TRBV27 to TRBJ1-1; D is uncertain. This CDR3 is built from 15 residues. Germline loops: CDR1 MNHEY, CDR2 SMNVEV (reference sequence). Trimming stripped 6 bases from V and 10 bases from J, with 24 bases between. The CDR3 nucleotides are TGTGCCAGCAGACCCATTGACACGGACCTAGGAGCAGCTTTCTTT. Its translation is CASRPIDTDLGAAFF.

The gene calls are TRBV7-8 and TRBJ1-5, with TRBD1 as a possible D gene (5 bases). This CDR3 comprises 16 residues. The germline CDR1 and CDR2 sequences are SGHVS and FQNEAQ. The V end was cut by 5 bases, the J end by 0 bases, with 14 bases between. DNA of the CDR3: TGTGCCAGCAGCCGAGGGGACCCTTTTAGCAATCAGCCCCAGCATTTT. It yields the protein CASSRGDPFSNQPQHF.

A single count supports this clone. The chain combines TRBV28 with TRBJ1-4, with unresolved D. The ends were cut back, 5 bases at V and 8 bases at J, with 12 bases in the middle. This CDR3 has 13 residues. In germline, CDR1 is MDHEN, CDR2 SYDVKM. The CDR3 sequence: CASSLFGEEKLFF. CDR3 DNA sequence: TGTGCCAGCAGTCTATTTGGAGAGGAAAAACTGTTTTTT.

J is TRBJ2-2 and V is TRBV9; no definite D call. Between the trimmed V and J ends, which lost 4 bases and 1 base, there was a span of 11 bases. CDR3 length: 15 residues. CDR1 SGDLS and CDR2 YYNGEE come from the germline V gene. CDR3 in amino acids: CASSPRLGNTGELFF. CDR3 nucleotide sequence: TGTGCCAGCAGCCCCCGACTGGGGAACACCGGGGAGCTGTTTTTT.

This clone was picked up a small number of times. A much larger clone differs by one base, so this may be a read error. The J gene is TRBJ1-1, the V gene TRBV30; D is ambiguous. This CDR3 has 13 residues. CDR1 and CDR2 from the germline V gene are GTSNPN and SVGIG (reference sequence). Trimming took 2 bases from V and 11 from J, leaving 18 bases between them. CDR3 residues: CAWSSHVGIWAFF. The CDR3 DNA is TGTGCCTGGAGTTCCCACGTGGGGATCTGGGCTTTCTTT.

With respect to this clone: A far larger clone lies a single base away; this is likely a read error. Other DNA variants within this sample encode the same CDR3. For the CDR3, the DNA is TGTGCCAGCAGTTCCACAGATCAGCCCCAGCATTTT. Its translation: CASSSTDQPQHF. The chain has TRBV28 and TRBJ1-5; D unclear. Between the trimmed V and J ends, which lost 4 bases and 5 bases, there was a span of 6 bases. The CDR3 runs to 12 residues. Germline CDR1 is MDHEN and CDR2 is SYDVKM. The full variable domain, with the rest looked up from reference TRBV28 and TRBJ1-5, is DVKVTQSSRYLVKRTGEKVFLECVQDMDHENMFWYRQDPGLGLRLIYFSYDVKMKEKGDIPEGYSVSREKKERFSLILESASTNQTSMYLCASSSTDQPQHFGDGTRLSIL.

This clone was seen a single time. In nucleotides, the CDR3 is TGTGCCAGCAGGGGCGGATACTACGAGCAGTACTTC. Translated: CASRGGYYEQYF. The genes are TRBV6-1 and TRBJ2-7; D call uncertain. The germline V and J ends were trimmed by 6 bases and 3 bases, with 9 bases remaining between them. The germline V gene encodes CDR1 MNHNS and CDR2 SASEGT. The CDR3 runs 12 residues.

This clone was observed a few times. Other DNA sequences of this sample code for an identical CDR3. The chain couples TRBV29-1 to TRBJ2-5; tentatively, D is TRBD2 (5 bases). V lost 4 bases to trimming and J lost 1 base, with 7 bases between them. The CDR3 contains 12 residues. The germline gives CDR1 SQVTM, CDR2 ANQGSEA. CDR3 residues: CSVGRAQETQYF. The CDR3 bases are TGCAGCGTTGGGCGGGCCCAAGAGACCCAGTACTTC.

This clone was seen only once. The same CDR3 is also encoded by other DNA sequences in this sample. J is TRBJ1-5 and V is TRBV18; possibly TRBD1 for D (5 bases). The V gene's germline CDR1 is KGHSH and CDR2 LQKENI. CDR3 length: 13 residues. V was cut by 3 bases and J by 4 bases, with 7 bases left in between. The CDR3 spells CASSPSGNQPQHF. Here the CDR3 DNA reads TGTGCCAGCTCACCCTCAGGGAATCAGCCCCAGCATTTT.

Written as DNA, the CDR3 is TGTGCCAGCAGTAATCGGGGACAGGGTGGGGCCGGGGAGCTGTTTTTT. Amino acid sequence: CASSNRGQGGAGELFF. The rearrangement links TRBV27 to TRBJ2-2, with 9 bases that match TRBD1. J gave up 6 bases and V 5 bases, and 10 bases lay outside the gene matches. CDR1 is MNHEY and CDR2 is SMNVEV in the germline V gene (reference sequence). The CDR3 loop spans 16 amino acids.

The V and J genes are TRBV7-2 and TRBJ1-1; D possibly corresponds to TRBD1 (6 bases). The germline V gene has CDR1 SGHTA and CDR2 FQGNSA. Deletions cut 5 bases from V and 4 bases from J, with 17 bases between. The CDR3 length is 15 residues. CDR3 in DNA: TGTGCCAGCAGCGGTCGGGGGGCAGAGGTCACTGAAGCTTTCTTT. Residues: CASSGRGAEVTEAFF.

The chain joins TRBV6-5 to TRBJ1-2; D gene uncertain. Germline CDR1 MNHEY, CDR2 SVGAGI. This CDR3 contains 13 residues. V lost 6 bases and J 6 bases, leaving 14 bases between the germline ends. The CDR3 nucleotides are TGTGCCAGCAGCCCCCGGGGTTTTCATGGCTACACCTTC. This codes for CASSPRGFHGYTF.

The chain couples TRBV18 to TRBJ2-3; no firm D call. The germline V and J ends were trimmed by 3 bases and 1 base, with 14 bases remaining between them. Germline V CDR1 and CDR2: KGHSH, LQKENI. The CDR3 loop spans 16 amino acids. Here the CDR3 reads CASSPRGDSGTDTQYF. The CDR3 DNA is TGTGCCAGCTCACCTAGAGGAGACTCAGGCACAGATACGCAGTATTTT.

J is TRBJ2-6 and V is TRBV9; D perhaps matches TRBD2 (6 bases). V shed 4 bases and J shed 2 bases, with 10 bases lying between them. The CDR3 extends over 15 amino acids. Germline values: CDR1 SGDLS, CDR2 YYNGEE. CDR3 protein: CASSTRTTGANVLTF. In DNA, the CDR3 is TGTGCCAGCAGCACCCGGACTACTGGGGCCAACGTCCTGACTTTC.

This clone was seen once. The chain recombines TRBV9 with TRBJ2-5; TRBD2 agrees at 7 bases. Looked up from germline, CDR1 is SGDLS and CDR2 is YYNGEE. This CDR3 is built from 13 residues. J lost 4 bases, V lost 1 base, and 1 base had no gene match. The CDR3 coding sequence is TGTGCCAGCAGCGTAACGGGAGGAGAGACCCAGTACTTC. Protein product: CASSVTGGETQYF.

CDR3 in amino acids: CASSFQGIDEQYF. In nucleotides, the CDR3 is TGTGCCAGCAGCTTCCAGGGTATCGACGAGCAGTACTTC. The V call is TRBV5-4, the J call TRBJ2-7; possible D gene TRBD1, 5 bases. The length of the CDR3 is 13 residues. Germline V gene sequence: CDR1 SGHNT, CDR2 YYREEE (reference sequence). Trimming took off 2 bases at V and 5 bases at J, with 11 bases between the two ends. Complete variable domain (other parts from reference TRBV5-4 and TRBJ2-7): ETGVTQSPTHLIKTRGQQVTLRCSSQSGHNTVSWYQQALGQGPQFIFQYYREEENGRGNFPPRFSGLQFPNYSSELNVNALELDDSALYLCASSFQGIDEQYFGPGTRLTVT.

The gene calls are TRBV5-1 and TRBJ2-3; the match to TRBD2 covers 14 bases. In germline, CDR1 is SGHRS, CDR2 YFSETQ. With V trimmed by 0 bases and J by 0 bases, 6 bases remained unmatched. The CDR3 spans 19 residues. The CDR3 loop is CASSLAGTSGRTSTDTQYF. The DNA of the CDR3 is TGCGCCAGCAGCTTGGCCGGGACTAGCGGGAGAACTAGCACAGATACGCAGTATTTT. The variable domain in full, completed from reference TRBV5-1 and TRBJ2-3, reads KAGVTQTPRYLIKTRGQQVTLSCSPISGHRSVSWYQQTPGQGLQFLFEYFSETQRNKGNFPGRFSGRQFSNSRSEMNVSTLELGDSALYLCASSLAGTSGRTSTDTQYFGPGTRLTVL.

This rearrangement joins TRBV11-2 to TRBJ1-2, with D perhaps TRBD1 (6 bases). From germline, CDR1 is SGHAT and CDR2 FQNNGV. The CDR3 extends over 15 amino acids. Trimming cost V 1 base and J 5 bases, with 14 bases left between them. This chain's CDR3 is CASSLAGGLPYGYTF. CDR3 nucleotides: TGTGCCAGCAGCTTAGCGGGGGGGCTTCCGTATGGCTACACCTTC.

The CDR3 bases are TGTGCCAGCAGCCAACTAAATAGCCTAGCGTATGAGCAGTTCTTC. It codes for CASSQLNSLAYEQFF. The V and J genes are TRBV14 and TRBJ2-1, with D perhaps TRBD2 (6 bases). The CDR3 consists of 15 residues. V dropped 2 bases and J dropped 8 bases, with 16 bases sitting between them. Germline-derived CDR1 and CDR2 are SGHDN and FVKESK.

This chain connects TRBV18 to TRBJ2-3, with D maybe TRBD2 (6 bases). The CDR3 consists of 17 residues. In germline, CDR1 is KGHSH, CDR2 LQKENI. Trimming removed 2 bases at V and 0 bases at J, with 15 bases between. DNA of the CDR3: TGTGCCAGCTCACCAGCCGCGGGGCGGACTAGCACAGATACGCAGTATTTT. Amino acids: CASSPAAGRTSTDTQYF.

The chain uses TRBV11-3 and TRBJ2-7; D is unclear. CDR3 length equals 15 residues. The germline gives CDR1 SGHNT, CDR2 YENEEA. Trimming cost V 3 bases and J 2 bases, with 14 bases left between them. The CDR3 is CASSFIQGSPYEQYF. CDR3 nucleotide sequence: TGTGCCAGCAGCTTTATCCAAGGCAGTCCCTACGAGCAGTACTTC.